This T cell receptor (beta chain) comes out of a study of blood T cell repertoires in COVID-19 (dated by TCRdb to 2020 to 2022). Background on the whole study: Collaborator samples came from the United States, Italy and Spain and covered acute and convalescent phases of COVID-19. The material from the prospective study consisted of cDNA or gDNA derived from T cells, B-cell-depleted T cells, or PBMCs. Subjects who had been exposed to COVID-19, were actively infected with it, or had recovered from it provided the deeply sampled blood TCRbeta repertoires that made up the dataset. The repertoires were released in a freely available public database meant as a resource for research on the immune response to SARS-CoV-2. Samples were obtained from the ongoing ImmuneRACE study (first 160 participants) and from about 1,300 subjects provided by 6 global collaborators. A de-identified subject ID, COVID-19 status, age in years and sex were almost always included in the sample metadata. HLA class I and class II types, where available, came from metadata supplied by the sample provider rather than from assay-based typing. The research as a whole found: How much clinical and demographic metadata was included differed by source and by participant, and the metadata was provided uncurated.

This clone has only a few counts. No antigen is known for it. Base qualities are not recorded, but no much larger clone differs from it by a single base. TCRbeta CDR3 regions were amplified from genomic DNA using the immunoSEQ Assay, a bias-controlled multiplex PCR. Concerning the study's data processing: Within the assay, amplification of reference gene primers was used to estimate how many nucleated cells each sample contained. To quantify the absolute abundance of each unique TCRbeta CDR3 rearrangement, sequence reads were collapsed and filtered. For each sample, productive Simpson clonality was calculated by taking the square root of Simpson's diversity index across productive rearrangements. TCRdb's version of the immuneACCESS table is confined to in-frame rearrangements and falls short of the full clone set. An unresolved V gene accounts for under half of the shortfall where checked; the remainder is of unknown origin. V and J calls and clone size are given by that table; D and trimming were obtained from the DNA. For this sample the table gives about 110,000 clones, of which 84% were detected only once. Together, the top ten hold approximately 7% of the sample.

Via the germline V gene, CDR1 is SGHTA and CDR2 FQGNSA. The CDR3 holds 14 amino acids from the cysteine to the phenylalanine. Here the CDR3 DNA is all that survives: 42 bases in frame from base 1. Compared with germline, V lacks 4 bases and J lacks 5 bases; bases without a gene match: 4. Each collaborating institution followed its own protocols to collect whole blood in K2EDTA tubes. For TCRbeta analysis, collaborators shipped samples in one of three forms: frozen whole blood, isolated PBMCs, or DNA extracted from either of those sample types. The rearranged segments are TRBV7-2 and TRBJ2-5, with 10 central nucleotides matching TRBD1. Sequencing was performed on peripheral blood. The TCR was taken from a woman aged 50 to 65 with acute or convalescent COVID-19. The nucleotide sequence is TGTGCCAGCAGCTCAGACAGGGGGCGGGAGACCCAGTACTTC. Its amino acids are CASSSDRGRETQYF. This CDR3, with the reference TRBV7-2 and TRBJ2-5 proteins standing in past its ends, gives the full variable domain GAGVSQSPSNKVTEKGKDVELRCDPISGHTALYWYRQSLGQGLEFLIYFQGNSAPDKSGLPSDRFSAERTGGSVSTLTIQRTQQEDSAVYLCASSSDRGRETQYFGPGTRLLVL.